This T cell receptor beta chain emerged from a study of PD-1 blockade in mismatch repair-deficient tumors. Overall study context: Enrolled about 2012-2017, patients had progressing, pretreated mismatch repair-deficient cancers of 12 types.

Repertoires were generated with immunoSEQ multiplex PCR, while TCRdb's copy carries only in-frame clones and drops some. This table holds approximately 9,800 clones, 70% to 90% found once. Time point denoted: 10-day in vitro stimulation with candidate neoantigen peptide 2. Each of several ELISpot-reactive candidate peptides was used for roughly ten-day stimulation. CDR3 length: 14 residues. Trimming shortened V by 2 bases and J by 6 bases, and 13 bases separated the two germline ends. Germline V gives CDR1 SGHVS, CDR2 FQNEAQ. Remarks on this clone: Its antigen is undetermined.

This sequence was found in an adult with mismatch repair-deficient cancer. The J gene is TRBJ1-1, the V gene TRBV7-8; D remains unclear. This specimen consisted of cells cultured in vitro, obtained from a patient treated with pembrolizumab. CDR3 DNA: TGTGCCAGCAGCTTAAAGGGATTACGCCCTGAAGCTTTCTTT. Protein: CASSLKGLRPEAFF.